These T cell receptor beta chains were read from a single sample in a study of T cells in Graves' hyperthyroidism and ophthalmopathy. MiXCR, applied by TCRdb to the multiplex PCR reads, yields one record per CDR3 protein. The table records 550,000 to 600,000 distinct CDR3 sequences, around 17% of them present only once. The specimen sequenced was blood. These receptor sequences come from a woman younger than 30 with Graves' hyperthyroidism. The CDR3 runs from the conserved cysteine through the conserved F or W. The D gene is left open where the match is weak.

J: TRBJ2-1
D: NA
V: TRBV6-1
CDR3: CASSPLLDNEQFF

J: TRBJ2-5
D: TRBD2
V: TRBV12-5
CDR3: CASGGGDWASGVETQYF

J: TRBJ2-5
D: TRBD2
V: TRBV12-3/TRBV12-4
CDR3: CASSRTSGGARETQYF

J: TRBJ2-5
D: NA
V: TRBV29-1
CDR3: CSVGSQETQYF

J: TRBJ2-5
D: TRBD2
V: TRBV7-2
CDR3: CASSPDGRMRTQYF

J: TRBJ2-5
D: TRBD2
V: TRBV19
CDR3: CASSTGTSGGPSQETQYF

J: TRBJ2-7
D: TRBD1
V: TRBV4-1
CDR3: CASSYPGQGLYEQYF

J: TRBJ2-1
D: NA
V: TRBV2
CDR3: CASSDRDGGNEQFF

J: TRBJ2-7
D: TRBD1
V: TRBV27
CDR3: CASSLGTAIYEQYF

J: TRBJ2-3
D: TRBD2
V: TRBV12-3/TRBV12-4
CDR3: CASSLPSGSTDTQYF

J: TRBJ2-1
D: TRBD1
V: TRBV28
CDR3: CASSSPGQGSYEQFF

J: TRBJ2-3
D: TRBD1
V: TRBV30
CDR3: CAWSGGTGGDTQYF

J: TRBJ2-7
D: NA
V: TRBV7-8
CDR3: CASSLAGGIGEQYF

J: TRBJ2-2
D: TRBD2
V: TRBV28
CDR3: CASSLFPSGANTGELFF

J: TRBJ2-2
D: NA
V: TRBV12-3/TRBV12-4
CDR3: CASTRVGGELFF

J: TRBJ2-1
D: TRBD1
V: TRBV5-1
CDR3: CASSLPGTGENNEQFF

J: TRBJ2-1
D: NA
V: TRBV28
CDR3: CASSLWGRRGSSYNEQFF

J: TRBJ2-1
D: NA
V: TRBV2
CDR3: CASSADSFDEQFF